Listed here are 7 T cell receptor beta chains from one sample, sequenced in a study of Ad26.COV2.S vaccination and SARS-CoV-2 variants. Treatment specified: 19 received Ad26.COV2.S at low or high dose, single or two shots; roughly 5 received placebo; per-sample allocation not given. Sampling was done on day 63 after the first vaccine or placebo injection. The data were produced by immunoSEQ multiplex PCR, yet TCRdb's version contains in-frame clones alone and is incomplete. The table has 410,000 or so clones, about 90% seen once. The sequences come from peripheral blood, collected in a trial of Ad26.COV2.S vaccine versus placebo. The source is a person aged 18 to 59 who received the Ad26.COV2.S COVID-19 vaccine or a placebo.

The rearrangement joins TRBV4-3 to TRBJ1-2; D not resolved. The CDR3 contains 14 residues. Trimming stripped 0 bases from V and 5 bases from J, with 10 bases between. Germline CDR1 LGHNA, CDR2 YSLEER. The chain's CDR3 is CASSQDNRRYGYTF. The CDR3, as DNA: TGCGCCAGCAGCCAAGATAACAGAAGATATGGCTACACCTTC.

The chain carries TRBV18 and TRBJ2-5; TRBD2 matches 9 bases. This CDR3 is 16 amino acids long. Trimming at V came to 0 bases and at J to 2 bases, leaving 4 bases not matched to a gene. Germline V gene data show CDR1 as KGHSH and CDR2 as LQKENI. The CDR3 sequence is CASSPPLAGRQETQYF. The CDR3 DNA reads as TGTGCCAGCTCACCACCCCTAGCGGGGAGGCAAGAGACCCAGTACTTC.

The gene calls are TRBV4-1 and TRBJ2-3; D is possibly TRBD1 or TRBD2 (5 bases each). V was pared by 11 bases and J by 0 bases, with 18 bases between. The length of the CDR3 is 15 residues. In germline, CDR1 is MGHRA, CDR2 YSYEKL. CDR3 coding DNA: TGCGCCGCAGCCTCCGGGACCCCCAGCACAGATACGCAGTATTTT. This translates into CAAASGTPSTDTQYF.

The chain joins TRBV11-2 to TRBJ2-3; possible D gene TRBD2, 7 bases. Between the trimmed V and J ends, which lost 0 bases and 1 base, there was a span of 11 bases. CDR1 is SGHAT and CDR2 is FQNNGV in the germline V gene. The CDR3 is 16 amino acids. CDR3 sequence (DNA): TGTGCCAGCAGCTTAGACCGGGGGGCGGGCACAGATACGCAGTATTTT. Its translation: CASSLDRGAGTDTQYF.

The chain joins TRBV4-1 to TRBJ1-1; D is perhaps TRBD1 (5 bases). CDR1 is MGHRA, CDR2 YSYEKL, per germline. The CDR3 spans 16 residues. V shed 4 bases and J shed 0 bases, with 15 bases lying between them. The CDR3 reads CASSPTGRGMNTEAFF. Here the CDR3 DNA reads TGCGCCAGCAGCCCTACGGGGCGTGGAATGAACACTGAAGCTTTCTTT.

The chain couples TRBV19 to TRBJ1-5, with unresolved D. V dropped 3 bases and J dropped 10 bases, with 13 bases sitting between them. This CDR3 spans 13 amino acids. Germline V gene data show CDR1 as LNHDA and CDR2 as SQIVND (reference sequence). The CDR3 bases are TGTGCCAGTAGTATCCTCCGGGGAGAACCCCAGCATTTT. Residues: CASSILRGEPQHF.

The V and J genes are TRBV25-1 and TRBJ1-1, with 8 positions matching TRBD1. V trimming: 0 bases; J trimming: 4 bases; junction bases outside the gene matches: 4. This CDR3 is 15 amino acids long. Germline values: CDR1 MGHDK, CDR2 SYGVNS. The CDR3 DNA follows: TGTGCCAGCAGTGAATATCGACAGGGGAGCACTGAAGCTTTCTTT. It codes for CASSEYRQGSTEAFF.